This T cell receptor (beta chain) was profiled in a study of CD8+ T cells in alopecia areata. Extracted from the samples, RNA was reverse transcribed into cDNA to serve as the sequencing template. Sequenced by immunoSEQ multiplex PCR; TCRdb stores in-frame clones only, minus some. This table has about 87,000 clones, around 71% appearing once. Treatment: oral pan-JAK inhibitor, 5-10 mg twice daily. From alopecia areata patients, lesional scalp punch biopsies and peripheral blood were collected. Germline V gene data show CDR1 as SGDLS and CDR2 as YYNGEE. This CDR3 has 14 amino acids. V was clipped by 0 bases and J by 4 bases, with 11 bases between them. Findings and limits, study-wide: Compared with mice, patients displayed less clear TCR sharing, possibly for HLA-related reasons. Across lesional scalp, and particularly alopecia totalis/universalis, clonality surpassed that of normal scalp.

Details on this clone: As yet, its antigen is unknown.

The rearrangement links TRBV9 to TRBJ2-7, with a tentative D call TRBD2 (6 bases). This specimen consisted of CD8+ T cells sorted from blood, obtained at week 44, from a patient treated with tofacitinib. The clonotype originates from a human donor with alopecia areata. CDR3 protein: CASSVGEGGYEQYF. CDR3 nucleotides: TGTGCCAGCAGCGTAGGAGAGGGAGGATACGAGCAGTACTTC.